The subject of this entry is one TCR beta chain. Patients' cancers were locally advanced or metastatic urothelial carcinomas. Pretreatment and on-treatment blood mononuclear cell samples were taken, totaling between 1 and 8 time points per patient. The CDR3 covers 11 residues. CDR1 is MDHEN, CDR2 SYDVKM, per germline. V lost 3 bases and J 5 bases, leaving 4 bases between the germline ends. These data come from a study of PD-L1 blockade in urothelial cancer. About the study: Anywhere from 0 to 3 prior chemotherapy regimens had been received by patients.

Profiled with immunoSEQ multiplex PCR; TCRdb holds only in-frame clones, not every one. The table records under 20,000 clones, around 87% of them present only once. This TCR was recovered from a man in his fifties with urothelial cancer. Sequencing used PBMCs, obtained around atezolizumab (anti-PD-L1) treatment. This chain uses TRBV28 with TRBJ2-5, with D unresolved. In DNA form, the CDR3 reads TGTGCCAGCAGTTTTTCTGAGACCCAGTACTTC. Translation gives CASSFSETQYF.